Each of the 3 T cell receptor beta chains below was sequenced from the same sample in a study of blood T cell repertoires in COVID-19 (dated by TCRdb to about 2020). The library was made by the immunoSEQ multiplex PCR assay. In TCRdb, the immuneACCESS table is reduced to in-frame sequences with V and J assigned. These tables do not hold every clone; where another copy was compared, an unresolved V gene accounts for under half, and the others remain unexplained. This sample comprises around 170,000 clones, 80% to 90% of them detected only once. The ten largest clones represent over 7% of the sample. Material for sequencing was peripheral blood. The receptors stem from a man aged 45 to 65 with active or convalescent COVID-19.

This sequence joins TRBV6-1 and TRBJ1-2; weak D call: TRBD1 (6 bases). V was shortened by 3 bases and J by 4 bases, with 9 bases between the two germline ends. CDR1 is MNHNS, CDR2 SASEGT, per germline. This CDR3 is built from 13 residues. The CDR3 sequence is CASSDRGRYGYTF. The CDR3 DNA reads TGTGCCAGCAGTGACAGGGGCCGCTATGGCTACACCTTC.

The CDR3 DNA reads TGTGCCAGCGGCGGGGGGGATGGCTACACCTTC. This sequence encodes CASGGGDGYTF. V gene TRBV18 combines with J gene TRBJ1-2; a weak D match, TRBD1 (5 bases). This CDR3 has 11 residues. CDR1 and CDR2 (germline): KGHSH, LQKENI. Trimming took off 8 bases at V and 6 bases at J, with 10 bases between the two ends. Full variable domain (missing parts from reference TRBV18 and TRBJ1-2): NAGVMQNPRHLVRRRGQEARLRCSPMKGHSHVYWYRQLPEEGLKFMVYLQKENIIDESGMPKERFSAEFPKEGPSILRIQQVVRGDSAAYFCASGGGDGYTFGSGTRLTVV.

The CDR3 here is CATHPAGAKGNTIYF. The CDR3 region has the DNA TGTGCCACCCACCCGGCGGGGGCGAAAGGAAACACCATATATTTT. The chain combines TRBV28 with TRBJ1-3; D is perhaps TRBD1 (6 bases). V was trimmed by 10 bases and J by 4 bases, leaving 20 bases between them. CDR3 length: 15 residues. Germline V gene data show CDR1 as MDHEN and CDR2 as SYDVKM.